This T cell receptor beta chain appears in the sequencing data of a study of patients and donors after allogeneic stem cell transplantation. This clonotype was counted a few times. Germline V gives CDR1 MNHEY, CDR2 SVGEGT. The CDR3 length is 15 residues. The V end lost 5 bases, the J end lost 4 bases, and 14 bases lay between the germline ends. Each CDR3 protein is one row after TCRdb ran MiXCR on the RT-PCR reads. Of approximately 200,000 distinct CDR3 sequences in the sample, roughly an eighth are singletons; the top ten hold roughly 10%. This clonotype was obtained from a human donor who was either an allogeneic HSCT recipient or a stem cell or donor lymphocyte infusion donor (not recorded which). It is not recorded whose cells these are; they may come from a transplant donor. V and J are TRBV6-2 or TRBV6-3 and TRBJ2-2; D is unclear. The specimen sequenced was blood, either unsorted or a sorted T cell fraction (not recorded which). CDR3 nucleotide sequence: TGTGCCAGCAGTCTCTCTGGCAGAATCACCGGGGAGCTGTTTTTT. It yields the protein CASSLSGRITGELFF.